Listed below are T cell receptor beta chains from one sample, sequenced in a study of OX40 agonist ivuxolimab in advanced cancers. Generated by immunoSEQ multiplex PCR, the TCRdb table keeps only in-frame clones and is missing some. The table shows roughly 89,000 clones, with 85% to 90% occurring only once. The sample consisted of CD4+ or CD8+ T cells sorted from blood, taken in a trial of the OX40 agonist ivuxolimab. The source is an adult with an advanced solid tumor such as melanoma, head and neck, liver or kidney cancer. The CDR3 runs from the conserved cysteine through the conserved F or W. Each record gives: clone size, D gene, V gene, J gene, CDR3 protein. The D gene is left open where the match is weak. The size entry is marked missing in some rows and otherwise reads once, few, many or a size class.

>NA|NA|TRBV4-1|TRBJ1-1
CASSQDFTEAFF
>NA|NA|TRBV5-4|TRBJ2-7
CASSARGNSYEQYF
>once|TRBD1|TRBV18|TRBJ1-1
CASSPPVFWGQGGMNTEAFF
>NA|NA|TRBV10-1|TRBJ2-2
CASSDNLAPGELFF
>NA|TRBD2|TRBV10-1|TRBJ2-1
CASWAGEGEQFF
>few|NA|TRBV18|TRBJ2-1
CASSQRTDSSYNEQFF
>NA|TRBD1|TRBV27|TRBJ2-4
CASSSLAGQGALLAKNIQYF
>NA|TRBD2|TRBV9|TRBJ2-2
CASSPSGLNTGELFF
>NA|NA|TRBV29-1|TRBJ1-5
CSARTDGQSNQPQHF
>NA|NA|TRBV6-5|TRBJ2-7
CASSYLAGSTYEQYF
>NA|NA|TRBV27|TRBJ2-7
CASRDGAYEQYF
>NA|NA|TRBV9|TRBJ1-2
CASSRTDGENLNYGYTF
>once|TRBD2|TRBV10-1|TRBJ2-3
CASRPPLAVSTDTQYF
>NA|TRBD1|TRBV7-2|TRBJ1-1
CASSLVTGLKTEAFF
>NA|NA|TRBV15|TRBJ1-3
CATSRGWGVPSGNTIYF
>NA|TRBD2|TRBV14|TRBJ2-3
CASSPLAGGPTDTQYF
>NA|TRBD1|TRBV5-1|TRBJ1-4
CASSLPRDSTTNEKLFF
>NA|TRBD1|TRBV28|TRBJ2-7
CASTFRGRGLFYEQYF
>NA|NA|TRBV20-1|TRBJ2-7
CSAGTYEQYF
>NA|NA|TRBV5-4|TRBJ1-2
CASSLKWGVNYGYTF
>few|NA|TRBV7-9|TRBJ1-2
CASSSARGGRDGYTF
>NA|TRBD1|TRBV19|TRBJ1-6
CASSIRPGQGNSPLHF
>NA|TRBD1|TRBV19|TRBJ1-1
CASSLMTGVTEAFF
>NA|NA|TRBV29-1|TRBJ2-2
CSAGDNRNTGELFF
>NA|TRBD1|TRBV4-1|TRBJ1-1
CASSRTGLVNTEAFF
>NA|TRBD1|TRBV29-1|TRBJ1-5
CSVELGGSNQPQHF
>NA|NA|TRBV28|TRBJ2-1
CASSSAHEQFF
>NA|NA|TRBV9|TRBJ1-1
CASSANLREGQNTEAFF
>NA|NA|TRBV7-3|TRBJ2-2
CASSSQGLGTGELFF
>NA|NA|TRBV29-1|TRBJ2-7
CSVEDRGNEQYF
>NA|TRBD1|TRBV7-9|TRBJ1-6
CASSSPRDSNNSPLHF
>NA|NA|TRBV15|TRBJ2-7
CATRNDQGAYEQYF
>NA|NA|TRBV19|TRBJ1-5
CASSVSVGDLAQHF
>NA|TRBD2|TRBV11-3|TRBJ2-5
CASSLEVWAGGETQYF
>NA|TRBD2|TRBV4-2|TRBJ2-7
CASSQGSGPSSYEQYF
>once|NA|TRBV27|TRBJ1-6
CASSLSGAFVDSPLHF
>NA|TRBD2|TRBV13|NA
CASSLTLAGVPEQYF
>NA|NA|TRBV19|TRBJ2-7
CATRGTGKYEQYF
>NA|NA|TRBV2|TRBJ1-2
CASPRRPEDGYTF
>NA|TRBD2|TRBV7-9|TRBJ2-3
CASSSSGPTDTQYF